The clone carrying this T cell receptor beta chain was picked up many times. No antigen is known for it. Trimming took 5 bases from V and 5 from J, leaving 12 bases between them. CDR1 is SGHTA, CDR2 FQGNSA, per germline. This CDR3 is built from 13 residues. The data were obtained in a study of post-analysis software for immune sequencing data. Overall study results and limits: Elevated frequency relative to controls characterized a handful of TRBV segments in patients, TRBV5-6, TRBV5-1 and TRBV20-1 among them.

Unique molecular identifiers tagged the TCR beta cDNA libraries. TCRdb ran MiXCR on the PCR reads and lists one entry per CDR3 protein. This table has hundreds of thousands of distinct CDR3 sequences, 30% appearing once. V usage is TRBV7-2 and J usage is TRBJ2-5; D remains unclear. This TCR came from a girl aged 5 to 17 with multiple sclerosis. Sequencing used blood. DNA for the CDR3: TGTGCCAGCAGCCCCCAACTGAGGGAGACCCAGTACTTC. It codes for CASSPQLRETQYF.